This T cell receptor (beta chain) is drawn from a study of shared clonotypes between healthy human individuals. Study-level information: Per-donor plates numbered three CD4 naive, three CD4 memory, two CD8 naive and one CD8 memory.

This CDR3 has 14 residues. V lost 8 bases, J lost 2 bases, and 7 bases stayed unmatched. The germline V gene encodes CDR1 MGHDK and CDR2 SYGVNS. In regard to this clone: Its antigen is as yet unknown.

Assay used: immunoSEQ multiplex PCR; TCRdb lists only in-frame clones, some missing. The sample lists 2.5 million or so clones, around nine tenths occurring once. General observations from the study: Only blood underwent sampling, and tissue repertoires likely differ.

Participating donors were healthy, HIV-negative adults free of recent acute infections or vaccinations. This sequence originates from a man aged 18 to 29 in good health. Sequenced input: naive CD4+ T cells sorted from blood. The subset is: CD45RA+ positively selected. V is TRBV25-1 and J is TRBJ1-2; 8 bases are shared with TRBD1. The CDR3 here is CASDPGQGNYGYTF. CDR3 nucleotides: TGTGCCAGCGACCCAGGACAGGGAAACTATGGCTACACCTTC.